The 27 T cell receptor beta chains reported below all come from one sample, sequenced in a study of immune evolution from preneoplasia to lung adenocarcinoma. Produced via immunoSEQ multiplex PCR; TCRdb's table is partial and in-frame only. Among just over 6,000 clones listed, 65% to 85% were seen once. The sample consisted of FFPE adjacent normal lung tissue. The receptors here all came from a donor at least 70 years old with lung adenocarcinoma.

The genes are TRBV30 and TRBJ2-3; 10 bases map to TRBD2. The CDR3 totals 15 residues. V trimming: 0 bases; J trimming: 3 bases; junction bases outside the gene matches: 3. CDR1 GTSNPN and CDR2 SVGIG come from the germline V gene (reference sequence). The CDR3 is CAWSVLAGETDTQYF. For the CDR3, the DNA is TGTGCCTGGAGTGTGCTAGCGGGAGAGACAGATACGCAGTATTTT.

This chain connects TRBV7-2 to TRBJ2-7, with D possibly TRBD1 on 6 matching bases. Trimming shortened V by 1 base and J by 2 bases, and 9 bases separated the two germline ends. CDR3 length: 14 residues. Germline CDR1 SGHTA, CDR2 FQGNSA. The CDR3 bases are TGTGCCAGCAGCTTAGGTCAGGGGACCTACGAGCAGTACTTC. This gives the protein CASSLGQGTYEQYF.

The rearrangement joins TRBV13 to TRBJ2-2, with 11 bases matching TRBD2. With 5 bases clipped from V and 3 bases from J, the junction kept 5 bases outside the gene matches. CDR3 length: 16 amino acids. Germline V gene data show CDR1 as PRHDT and CDR2 as FYEKMQ (reference sequence). This CDR3 reads CASSPRTSGYTGELFF. The CDR3 DNA reads TGTGCCAGCAGCCCGCGGACTAGCGGGTACACCGGGGAGCTGTTTTTT. Full variable domain (missing parts from reference TRBV13 and TRBJ2-2): AAGVIQSPRHLIKEKRETATLKCYPIPRHDTVYWYQQGPGQDPQFLISFYEKMQSDKGSIPDRFSAQQFSDYHSELNMSSLELGDSALYFCASSPRTSGYTGELFFGEGSRLTVL.

The chain is built from TRBV5-1 and TRBJ2-5, with D perhaps TRBD1 (5 bases). This CDR3 spans 17 amino acids. V was pared by 0 bases and J by 2 bases, with 17 bases between. Germline CDR1 and CDR2: SGHRS and YFSETQ. The CDR3 reads CASSLASNRNLQETQYF. In nucleotides, the CDR3 is TGCGCCAGCAGCTTGGCCAGTAACAGGAACCTACAAGAGACCCAGTACTTC.

The V call is TRBV5-4, the J call TRBJ2-3; TRBD2 aligns across 9 bases. The V and J ends lost 0 bases and 0 bases, in that order; junction bases with no gene match: 8. Per the germline V gene, CDR1 is SGHNT and CDR2 is YYREEE (reference sequence). CDR3 size: 18 residues. The CDR3 region has the DNA TGTGCCAGCAGCTTGGACGGGACTAGCAAACCTAGCACAGATACGCAGTATTTT. It translates to CASSLDGTSKPSTDTQYF.

V usage is TRBV28 and J usage is TRBJ2-7, with D perhaps TRBD1 (6 bases). CDR1 is MDHEN and CDR2 is SYDVKM in the germline V gene. This CDR3 has 14 amino acids. The V and J ends lost 3 bases and 5 bases respectively, with 14 bases between them. CDR3 protein: CASSFQQGRHEQYF. In DNA form, the CDR3 reads TGTGCCAGCAGTTTTCAGCAGGGGCGGCACGAGCAGTACTTC.

The chain joins TRBV6-6 to TRBJ2-7; D not certain. The CDR3 consists of 14 residues. Trimming removed 2 bases at V and 3 bases at J, with 11 bases between. In germline, CDR1 is MNHNY, CDR2 SVGAGI (reference sequence). The chain's CDR3 is CASSYGTEHYEQYF. Written as DNA, the CDR3 is TGTGCCAGCAGTTACGGTACAGAGCACTACGAGCAGTACTTC.

V usage is TRBV29-1 and J usage is TRBJ2-2; a weak D match, TRBD1 (5 bases). This CDR3 is built from 12 residues. From germline, CDR1 is SQVTM and CDR2 ANQGSEA. The V end lost 4 bases, the J end lost 5 bases, and 8 bases lay between the germline ends. CDR3 sequence reads: CSVASGTGELFF. The CDR3 bases are TGCAGCGTTGCCTCAGGGACCGGGGAGCTGTTTTTT.

This clone appeared a single time. The chain carries TRBV2 and TRBJ1-1, with D maybe TRBD1 (6 bases). There are 13 residues in the CDR3. V lost 6 bases, J lost 0 bases, and 8 bases lay in between. Germline V gene data show CDR1 as SNHLY and CDR2 as FYNNEI. The CDR3: CASRRQVNTEAFF. In DNA form, the CDR3 reads TGTGCCAGCAGACGACAGGTGAACACTGAAGCTTTCTTT. Full variable domain (missing parts from reference TRBV2 and TRBJ1-1): EPEVTQTPSHQVTQMGQEVILRCVPISNHLYFYWYRQILGQKVEFLVSFYNNEISEKSEIFDDQFSVERPDGSNFTLKIRSTKLEDSAMYFCASRRQVNTEAFFGQGTRLTVV.

The chain employs TRBV2 and TRBJ1-4, with D perhaps matching TRBD1 (6 bases). The CDR3 loop spans 14 amino acids. Between the trimmed V and J ends, which lost 8 bases and 4 bases, there was a span of 14 bases. The germline V gene has CDR1 SNHLY and CDR2 FYNNEI. The chain's CDR3 is CASAATGNNEKLFF. CDR3 nucleotides: TGTGCCAGCGCAGCAACAGGGAATAATGAAAAACTGTTTTTT.

CDR3 sequence reads: CASSAAGQTNEKLFF. The CDR3 DNA reads as TGCGCCAGCAGCGCGGCGGGCCAAACTAATGAAAAACTGTTTTTT. The gene calls are TRBV5-1 and TRBJ1-4; D call uncertain. This CDR3 comprises 15 residues. Deletions cut 4 bases from V and 1 base from J, with 11 bases between. Per germline, CDR1 SGHRS and CDR2 YFSETQ.

CDR3 sequence reads: CASEWEADTQYF. CDR3 bases: TGTGCCAGCGAGTGGGAAGCAGATACGCAGTATTTT. The chain recombines TRBV2 with TRBJ2-3; no clear D. The CDR3 contains 12 residues. Trimming shortened V by 8 bases and J by 4 bases, and 10 bases separated the two germline ends. CDR1 and CDR2 (germline): SNHLY, FYNNEI.

The J gene is TRBJ1-1, the V gene TRBV11-3; D remains ambiguous. V lost 3 bases to trimming and J lost 1 base, with 6 bases between them. Germline values: CDR1 SGHNT, CDR2 YENEEA. This CDR3 has 13 residues. DNA for the CDR3: TGTGCCAGCAGCTTCGACCCGAACACTGAAGCTTTCTTT. Translated: CASSFDPNTEAFF.

V and J are TRBV7-9 and TRBJ2-7, with 7 bases aligning to TRBD2. V trimming: 5 bases; J trimming: 5 bases; junction bases outside the gene matches: 6. This CDR3 region has 13 residues. Germline V CDR1 and CDR2: SEHNR, FQNEAQ (reference sequence). The CDR3 nucleotides are TGTGCCAGCAGCCCCTCGGGGGGAGACGAGCAGTACTTC. Its protein is CASSPSGGDEQYF.

The chain employs TRBV28 and TRBJ2-7; D remains ambiguous. The V gene's germline CDR1 is MDHEN and CDR2 SYDVKM. The CDR3 loop spans 11 amino acids. In nucleotides, the CDR3 is TGTGTGGTGACATCAAACAACGAGCAGTACTTC. Residues: CVVTSNNEQYF.

This sequence joins TRBV6-5 and TRBJ2-1; no firm D call. Between the trimmed V and J ends, which lost 5 bases and 15 bases, there was a span of 17 bases. Germline V CDR1 and CDR2: MNHEY, SVGAGI. This CDR3 contains 12 residues. In DNA form, the CDR3 reads TGTGCCAGCAGTACCGGATGGTCCCGATGGTTCTTC. Translation: CASSTGWSRWFF.

By sample share, this clone is medium-sized. The gene calls are TRBV6-6 and TRBJ1-5; no clear D. V was trimmed by 7 bases and J by 0 bases, leaving 7 bases between them. CDR3 length: 13 residues. From germline, CDR1 is MNHNY and CDR2 SVGAGI (reference sequence). CDR3 sequence reads: CASTVFSNQPQHF. Written as DNA, the CDR3 is TGTGCCAGCACAGTTTTTAGCAATCAGCCCCAGCATTTT.

The V call is TRBV7-3, the J call TRBJ1-5; the match to TRBD1 covers 7 bases. This CDR3 comprises 15 residues. CDR1 is SGHTA and CDR2 is FQGTGA in the germline V gene. With 4 bases clipped from V and 6 bases from J, the junction kept 9 bases outside the gene matches. Written as DNA, the CDR3 is TGTGCCAGCAGCTCGCGACAGGGTGGGGGTCAGCCCCAGCATTTT. It specifies CASSSRQGGGQPQHF.

The rearrangement links TRBV6-1 to TRBJ2-4; D may be TRBD1 (6 bases). Germline lookup yields CDR1 MNHNS and CDR2 SASEGT. The CDR3 spans 12 residues. V lost 7 bases, J lost 5 bases, and 9 bases lay in between. CDR3 DNA sequence: TGTGCCAGCACTCAGGGGCAAAACATTCAGTACTTC. Translated, it gives CASTQGQNIQYF.

This chain links TRBV5-1 with TRBJ2-7, with 7 bases identical to TRBD2. The CDR3 is 13 residues long. Trimming removed 3 bases from V and 4 bases from J; junction bases left unmatched: 4. Germline lookup yields CDR1 SGHRS and CDR2 YFSETQ. CDR3 sequence: CASSSRGDYEQYF. Written as DNA, the CDR3 is TGCGCCAGCAGCTCCCGGGGGGATTACGAGCAGTACTTC.

This rearrangement joins TRBV5-6 to TRBJ2-7; TRBD1 or TRBD2 may be the D gene (6 bases each). The CDR3 loop spans 13 amino acids. V lost 3 bases and J lost 2, with 9 bases in between. CDR1 SGHDT and CDR2 YYEEEE come from the germline V gene. CDR3 region: CASSWGAAYEQYF. The CDR3, as DNA: TGTGCCAGCAGCTGGGGGGCGGCCTACGAGCAGTACTTC. The variable domain in full, with the rest retrieved from reference TRBV5-6 and TRBJ2-7, is DAGVTQSPTHLIKTRGQQVTLRCSPKSGHDTVSWYQQALGQGPQFIFQYYEEEERQRGNFPDRFSGHQFPNYSSELNVNALLLGDSALYLCASSWGAAYEQYFGPGTRLTVT.

About this clone: Within the sample, other DNA sequences also encode this same CDR3. The chain carries TRBV4-2 and TRBJ2-7; 8 nucleotides agree with TRBD2. With V trimmed by 0 bases and J by 4 bases, 5 bases remained unmatched. Germline loops: CDR1 LGHNA, CDR2 YNFKEQ. This CDR3 has 15 residues. CDR3 residues: CASSQELAELYEQYF. CDR3 DNA sequence: TGTGCCAGCAGCCAAGAACTAGCGGAGTTATACGAGCAGTACTTC.

The chain joins TRBV9 to TRBJ2-3; D is ambiguous. V dropped 0 bases and J dropped 4 bases, with 12 bases sitting between them. CDR3 length: 15 residues. Looked up from germline, CDR1 is SGDLS and CDR2 is YYNGEE. The CDR3 sequence is CASSVDWGFADTQYF. The CDR3 DNA is TGTGCCAGCAGCGTAGATTGGGGTTTCGCAGATACGCAGTATTTT.

The chain carries TRBV10-2 and TRBJ2-5, with D perhaps matching TRBD2 (6 bases). V was shortened by 3 bases and J by 2 bases, with 7 bases between the two germline ends. The germline V gene has CDR1 WSHSY and CDR2 SAAADI. This CDR3 has 13 residues. The CDR3 sequence: CASSEGLQETQYF. In DNA, the CDR3 is TGCGCCAGCAGTGAAGGACTACAAGAGACCCAGTACTTC.

The chain combines TRBV11-3 with TRBJ2-7; D not certain. The CDR3 consists of 16 residues. Germline values: CDR1 SGHNT, CDR2 YENEEA. V was clipped by 1 base and J by 3 bases, with 16 bases between them. The CDR3 bases are TGTGCCAGCAGCTTAGGGTTAGGAGAATACGACTACGAGCAGTACTTC. Its translation is CASSLGLGEYDYEQYF.

This sequence joins TRBV2 and TRBJ2-2; no firm D call. The germline CDR1 and CDR2 sequences are SNHLY and FYNNEI. The CDR3 extends over 13 amino acids. Trimming removed 10 bases from V and 5 bases from J, with 14 bases in between. Here the CDR3 reads CATSYRRTGELFF. The CDR3 nucleotides read TGTGCCACCTCTTATCGACGGACCGGGGAGCTGTTTTTT.

V is TRBV11-3 and J is TRBJ2-7; TRBD1 matches 8 bases. Unmatched junction bases numbered 1, after V lost 0 bases and J lost 3 bases. CDR3 length: 14 residues. The germline V gene has CDR1 SGHNT and CDR2 YENEEA. The CDR3 reads CASSLETGGYEQYF. For the CDR3, the DNA is TGTGCCAGCAGCTTAGAAACAGGGGGCTACGAGCAGTACTTC.